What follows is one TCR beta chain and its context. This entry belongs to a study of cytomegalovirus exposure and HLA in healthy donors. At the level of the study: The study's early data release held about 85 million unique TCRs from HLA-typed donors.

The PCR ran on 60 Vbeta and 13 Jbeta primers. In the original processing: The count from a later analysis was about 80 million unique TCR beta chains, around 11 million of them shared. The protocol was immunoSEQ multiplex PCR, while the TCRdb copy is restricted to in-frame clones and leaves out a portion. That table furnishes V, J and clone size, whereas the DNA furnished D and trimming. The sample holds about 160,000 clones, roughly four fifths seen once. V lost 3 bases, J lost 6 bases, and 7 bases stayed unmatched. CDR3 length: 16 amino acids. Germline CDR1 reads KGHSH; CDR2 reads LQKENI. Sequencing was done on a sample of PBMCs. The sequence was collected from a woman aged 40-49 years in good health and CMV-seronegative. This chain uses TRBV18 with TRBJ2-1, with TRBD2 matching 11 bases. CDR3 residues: CASSPSGGAMANEQFF. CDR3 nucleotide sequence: TGTGCCAGCTCACCTAGCGGGGGGGCGATGGCCAATGAGCAGTTCTTC.